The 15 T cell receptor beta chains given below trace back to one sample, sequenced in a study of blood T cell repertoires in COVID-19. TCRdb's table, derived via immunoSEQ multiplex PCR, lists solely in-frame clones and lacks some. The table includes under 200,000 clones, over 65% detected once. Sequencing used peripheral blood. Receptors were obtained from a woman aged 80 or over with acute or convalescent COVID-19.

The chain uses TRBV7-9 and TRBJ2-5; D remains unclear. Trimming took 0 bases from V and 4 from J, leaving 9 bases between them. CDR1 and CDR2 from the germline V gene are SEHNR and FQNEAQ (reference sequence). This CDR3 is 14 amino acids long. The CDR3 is CASSLATMRETQYF. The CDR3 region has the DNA TGTGCCAGCAGCTTAGCAACTATGAGAGAGACCCAGTACTTC.

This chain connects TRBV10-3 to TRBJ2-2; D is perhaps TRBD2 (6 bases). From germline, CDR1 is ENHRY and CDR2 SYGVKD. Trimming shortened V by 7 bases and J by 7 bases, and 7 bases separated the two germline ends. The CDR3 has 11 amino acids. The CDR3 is CAINGGGELFF. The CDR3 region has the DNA TGTGCCATCAACGGGGGCGGGGAGCTGTTTTTT.

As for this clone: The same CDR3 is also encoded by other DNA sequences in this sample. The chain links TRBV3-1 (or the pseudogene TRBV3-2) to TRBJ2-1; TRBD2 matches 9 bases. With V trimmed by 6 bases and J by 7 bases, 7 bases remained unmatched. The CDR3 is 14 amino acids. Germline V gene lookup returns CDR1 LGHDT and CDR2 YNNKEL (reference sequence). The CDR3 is CASSLSGSRNEQFF. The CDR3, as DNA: TGTGCCAGCAGTCTTAGCGGGAGTAGGAATGAGCAGTTCTTC.

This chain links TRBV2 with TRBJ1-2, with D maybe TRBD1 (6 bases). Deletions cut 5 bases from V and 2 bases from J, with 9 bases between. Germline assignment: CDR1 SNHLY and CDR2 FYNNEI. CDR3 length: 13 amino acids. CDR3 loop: CASSTQGNYGYTF. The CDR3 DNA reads TGTGCCAGCAGTACACAGGGCAACTATGGCTACACCTTC.

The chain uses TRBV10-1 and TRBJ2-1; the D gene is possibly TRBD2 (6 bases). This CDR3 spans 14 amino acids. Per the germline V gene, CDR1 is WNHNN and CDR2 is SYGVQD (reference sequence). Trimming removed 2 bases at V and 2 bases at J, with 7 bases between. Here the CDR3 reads CASSEAGTYNEQFF. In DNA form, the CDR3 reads TGCGCCAGCAGTGAGGCGGGAACCTACAATGAGCAGTTCTTC.

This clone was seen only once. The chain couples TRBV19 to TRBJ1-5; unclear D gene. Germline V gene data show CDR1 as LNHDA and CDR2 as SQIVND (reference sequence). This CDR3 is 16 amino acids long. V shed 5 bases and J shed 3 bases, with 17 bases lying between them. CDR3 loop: CASSLSLTEVNQPQHF. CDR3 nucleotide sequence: TGTGCCAGTAGTCTCAGTCTGACTGAAGTCAATCAGCCCCAGCATTTT.

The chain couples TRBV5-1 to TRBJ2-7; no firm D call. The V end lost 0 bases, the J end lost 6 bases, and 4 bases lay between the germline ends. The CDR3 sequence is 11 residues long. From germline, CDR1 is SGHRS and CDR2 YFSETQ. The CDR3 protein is CASSLDSEQYF. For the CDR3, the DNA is TGCGCCAGCAGCTTGGATAGCGAGCAGTACTTC.

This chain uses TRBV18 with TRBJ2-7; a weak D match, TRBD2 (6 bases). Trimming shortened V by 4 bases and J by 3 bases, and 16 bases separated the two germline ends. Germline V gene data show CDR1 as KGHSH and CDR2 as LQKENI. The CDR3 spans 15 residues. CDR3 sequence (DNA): TGTGCCAGCTCACGCACCGGGACTTTAAGCTACGAGCAGTACTTC. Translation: CASSRTGTLSYEQYF.

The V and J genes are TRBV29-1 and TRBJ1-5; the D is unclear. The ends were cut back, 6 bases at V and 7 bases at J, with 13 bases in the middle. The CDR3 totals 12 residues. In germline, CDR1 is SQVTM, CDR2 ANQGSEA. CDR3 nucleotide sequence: TGCAGCGTGCATGATCCGGGGCAGCCCCAGCATTTT. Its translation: CSVHDPGQPQHF.

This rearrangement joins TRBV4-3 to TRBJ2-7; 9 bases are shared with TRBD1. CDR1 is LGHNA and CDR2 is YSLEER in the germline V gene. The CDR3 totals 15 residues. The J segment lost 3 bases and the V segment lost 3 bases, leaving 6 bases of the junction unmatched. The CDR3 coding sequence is TGCGCCAGCAGCCAGGCCCGGGGACAGGGCTACGAGCAGTACTTC. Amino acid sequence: CASSQARGQGYEQYF.

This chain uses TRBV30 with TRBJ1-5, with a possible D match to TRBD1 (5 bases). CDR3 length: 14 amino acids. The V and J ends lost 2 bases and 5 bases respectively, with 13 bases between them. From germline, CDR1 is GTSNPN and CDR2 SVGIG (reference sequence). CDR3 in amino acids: CAWSRARVDQPQHF. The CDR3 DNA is TGTGCCTGGAGTCGGGCCAGGGTGGATCAGCCCCAGCATTTT.

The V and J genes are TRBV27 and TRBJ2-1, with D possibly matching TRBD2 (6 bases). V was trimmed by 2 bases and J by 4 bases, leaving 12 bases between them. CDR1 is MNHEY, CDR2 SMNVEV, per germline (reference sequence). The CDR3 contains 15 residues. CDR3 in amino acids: CASSLVGGEYNEQFF. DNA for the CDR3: TGTGCCAGCAGTTTAGTGGGGGGAGAATACAATGAGCAGTTCTTC.

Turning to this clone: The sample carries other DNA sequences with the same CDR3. CDR3 amino acids: CASSYSGQEDQPQHF. CDR3 nucleotides: TGTGCCAGTAGTTATAGCGGGCAGGAGGACCAGCCCCAGCATTTT. This chain joins TRBV19 and TRBJ1-5; no definite D call. The CDR3 totals 15 residues. From germline, CDR1 is LNHDA and CDR2 SQIVND (reference sequence). Trimming took off 5 bases at V and 7 bases at J, with 18 bases between the two ends. Supplemented by reference TRBV19 and TRBJ1-5, the full variable domain reads DGGITQSPKYLFRKEGQNVTLSCEQNLNHDAMYWYRQDPGQGLRLIYYSQIVNDFQKGDIAEGYSVSREKKESFPLTVTSAQKNPTAFYLCASSYSGQEDQPQHFGDGTRLSIL.

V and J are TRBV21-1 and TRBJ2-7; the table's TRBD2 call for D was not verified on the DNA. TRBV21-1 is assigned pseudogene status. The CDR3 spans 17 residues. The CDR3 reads CASISTSGNPGPYEQYF. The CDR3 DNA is TGTGCCAGCATTTCGACTAGCGGGAATCCTGGCCCTTACGAGCAGTACTTC.

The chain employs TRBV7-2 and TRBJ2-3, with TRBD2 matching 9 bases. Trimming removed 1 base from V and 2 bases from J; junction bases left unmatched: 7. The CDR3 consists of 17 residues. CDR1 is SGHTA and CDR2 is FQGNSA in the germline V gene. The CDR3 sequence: CASSLGGLATITDTQYF. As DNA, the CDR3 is TGTGCCAGCAGCTTAGGAGGACTAGCGACGATCACAGATACGCAGTATTTT.